The 4 T cell receptor beta chains given below trace back to one sample, sequenced in a study of response to subunit inactivated influenza vaccine. TCRdb re-called the RT-PCR reads with MiXCR, one entry per CDR3 protein. The profile shows about 780,000 distinct CDR3 sequences, approximately 17% of them singletons. The specimen was PBMCs from blood, collected 5 days after vaccination. The receptors were sampled from a man aged 45-60 years who received an inactivated influenza vaccine.

This clonotype was seen only a few times. The CDR3 spells CASRLSLGELNTGELFF. In DNA form, the CDR3 reads TGTGCCAGCAGACTCTCCCTCGGGGAACTGAACACCGGGGAGCTGTTTTTT. The gene calls are TRBV27 and TRBJ2-2, with a tentative D call TRBD2 (5 bases). Germline assignment: CDR1 MNHEY and CDR2 SMNVEV (reference sequence). Trimming left V 6 bases short and J 1 base short, with 18 bases between. There are 17 residues in the CDR3.

In DNA form, the CDR3 reads TGTGCCAGCAGTTACGAGGGGGAGACTCGAGGTGGCTACACCTTC. As protein: CASSYEGETRGGYTF. The chain uses TRBV12-3 or TRBV12-4 and TRBJ1-2; D is perhaps TRBD1 (6 bases). This CDR3 is 15 amino acids long. V lost 4 bases to trimming and J lost 7 bases, with 19 bases between them.

The V gene is TRBV20-1, the J gene TRBJ1-2; the D gene is possibly TRBD1 (6 bases). The V gene lost 4 bases and the J gene lost 2 bases, with 17 bases spanning the gap. This CDR3 is built from 15 residues. Germline CDR1 DFQATT, CDR2 SNEGSKA (reference sequence). The CDR3, as DNA: TGCAGTGCTACTCCCGGACAGCCCCAGAACTATGGCTACACCTTC. This translates into CSATPGQPQNYGYTF.

This clonotype appeared a few times. The V gene is TRBV4-3, the J gene TRBJ2-1; TRBD2 matches 12 bases. V trimming: 2 bases; J trimming: 0 bases; junction bases outside the gene matches: 11. The CDR3 spans 20 residues. CDR1 is LGHNA, CDR2 YSLEER, per germline. CDR3 coding DNA: TGCGCCAGCAGCCAATCTCCCGGACTAGCGGGGTTTGGCTCCTACAATGAGCAGTTCTTC. This translates into CASSQSPGLAGFGSYNEQFF.